These 11 T cell receptor beta chains were sequenced from one sample in a study of T-cell reconstitution after alpha-beta-depleted transplantation in children (dated by TCRdb to 2016 to 2017). The method was PCR. The instrument given in TCRdb is Illumina HiSeq 2500. To normalize quantification of the TCRbeta repertoire, the TCR libraries were built with molecular barcoding that relied on unique molecular identifiers. Using fastp trimming at Q25 and MiXCR clonotype assembly, TCRdb reanalyzed the public sequencing data and kept in-frame beta chains. Rows are unified per CDR3 protein, each entry keeping the most common DNA and genes. The sample data list just over 950,000 distinct CDR3 sequences, and about 26% of these were observed just once. 28% of the sample goes to the ten largest clones. The sample's treatment or condition label, in plain terms: allogeneic hematopoietic cell transplantation with graft depleted of TCRalphabeta T cells and CD19 B cells.

The sample in question was PBMCs, mostly from graft donor cells, obtained 360 days after TCRalphabeta/CD19-depleted stem cell transplant. These receptors were collected from a boy in the first two years of life who had a stem cell transplant for SCID, so the T cells may come from the graft donor.

This clonotype has only a few counts. The CDR3 coding sequence is TGTGCCAGCAGCAAGGTTAACACCGGGGAGCTGTTTTTT. It yields the protein CASSKVNTGELFF. J is TRBJ2-2 and V is TRBV7-7; D gene uncertain. The V gene's germline CDR1 is SSHAT and CDR2 FNYEAQ (reference sequence). The CDR3 has 13 amino acids. V was pared by 5 bases and J by 2 bases, with 6 bases between.

This clonotype occurred a few times. The chain has TRBV7-2 and TRBJ2-7; maybe TRBD1 (5 bases). Trimming pared 5 bases from V and 6 bases from J, leaving 17 bases between. From germline, CDR1 is SGHTA and CDR2 FQGNSA. The CDR3 extends over 14 amino acids. The DNA of the CDR3 is TGTGCCAGCAGCGACAGAACAGGTTTCGGCGAGCAGTACTTC. Amino acids: CASSDRTGFGEQYF.

This clonotype was recorded at least ten times. The chain recombines TRBV5-1 with TRBJ1-1; the D is unclear. Trimming removed 0 bases from V and 7 bases from J, with 10 bases in between. Germline loops: CDR1 SGHRS, CDR2 YFSETQ. This CDR3 contains 13 residues. CDR3 coding DNA: TGCGCCAGCAGCTTGGATGGACGCCTTGAAGCTTTCTTT. This gives the protein CASSLDGRLEAFF. The full variable domain, rest sourced from reference TRBV5-1 and TRBJ1-1, is KAGVTQTPRYLIKTRGQQVTLSCSPISGHRSVSWYQQTPGQGLQFLFEYFSETQRNKGNFPGRFSGRQFSNSRSEMNVSTLELGDSALYLCASSLDGRLEAFFGQGTRLTVV.

This clonotype turned up a few times. This chain connects TRBV24-1 to TRBJ2-2; a weak D match, TRBD1 (5 bases). Looked up from germline, CDR1 is KGHDR and CDR2 is SFDVKD. The CDR3 length is 15 residues. V lost 1 base and J 5 bases, leaving 10 bases between the germline ends. The CDR3 sequence is CATSDLGQGTGELFF. CDR3 DNA: TGTGCCACCAGTGATTTAGGGCAGGGTACCGGGGAGCTGTTTTTT.

This clonotype was observed a handful of times. The chain carries TRBV11-2 and TRBJ2-1; no reliable D call. This CDR3 is built from 12 residues. Trimming pared 8 bases from V and 3 bases from J, leaving 8 bases between. The V gene's germline CDR1 is SGHAT and CDR2 FQNNGV. The CDR3 is CASDLLYNEQFF. In DNA form, the CDR3 reads TGTGCCAGCGATTTGCTCTACAATGAGCAGTTCTTC.

The CDR3 region has the DNA TGTGCCAGCAGCCGCCGGAGACAGGGGGCGCTTGGCAATCAGCCCCAGCATTTT. The encoded protein is CASSRRRQGALGNQPQHF. V usage is TRBV28 and J usage is TRBJ1-5; 10 bases align to TRBD1. CDR3 length: 18 residues. The germline CDR1 and CDR2 sequences are MDHEN and SYDVKM. Trimming cost V 6 bases and J 2 bases; bases outside gene matches: 13.

Only a few counts were recorded for this clonotype. The chain couples TRBV20-1 to TRBJ2-4; TRBD1 aligns across 11 bases. V trimming: 6 bases; J trimming: 5 bases; junction bases outside the gene matches: 9. The CDR3 is made up of 15 amino acids. Germline CDR1 and CDR2: DFQATT and SNEGSKA (reference sequence). The CDR3: CSADWTGGPENIQYF. The CDR3 coding sequence is TGCAGTGCAGACTGGACAGGGGGCCCGGAAAACATTCAGTACTTC.

This rearrangement joins TRBV2 to TRBJ2-2; no clear D gene. This CDR3 has 17 amino acids. V was cut by 3 bases and J by 0 bases, with 14 bases left in between. Germline V CDR1 and CDR2: SNHLY, FYNNEI. The CDR3 loop reads CASSDLAETSNTGELFF. CDR3 nucleotide sequence: TGTGCCAGCAGTGATTTGGCAGAGACGTCGAACACCGGGGAGCTGTTTTTT.

This clonotype was picked up a small number of times. The chain employs TRBV6-1 and TRBJ2-7, with 7 bases aligning to TRBD1. The CDR3 totals 14 residues. Germline lookup yields CDR1 MNHNS and CDR2 SASEGT. The V segment lost 7 bases and the J segment 0 bases; nucleotides outside the gene matches: 6. The CDR3 protein is CASTGTDISYEQYF. Here the CDR3 DNA reads TGTGCCAGCACAGGGACAGATATCTCCTACGAGCAGTACTTC.

The J gene is TRBJ2-1, the V gene TRBV28; tentatively, D is TRBD1 or TRBD2 (6 bases each). This CDR3 has 15 residues. CDR1 MDHEN and CDR2 SYDVKM come from the germline V gene. The V end lost 7 bases, the J end lost 5 bases, and 18 bases lay between the germline ends. The CDR3 DNA sequence: TGTGCCAGCACCAGTAGGGGGGTGGTCGACAATGAGCAGTTCTTC. It encodes CASTSRGVVDNEQFF. Supplemented by reference TRBV28 and TRBJ2-1, the full variable domain reads DVKVTQSSRYLVKRTGEKVFLECVQDMDHENMFWYRQDPGLGLRLIYFSYDVKMKEKGDIPEGYSVSREKKERFSLILESASTNQTSMYLCASTSRGVVDNEQFFGPGTRLTVL.

This clonotype has more than one count but fewer than ten. The chain uses TRBV12-3 or TRBV12-4 and TRBJ2-1; the D is unclear. The length of the CDR3 is 14 residues. Trimming left V 10 bases short and J 6 bases short, with 19 bases between. CDR3 region: CATSSSRAGNEQFF. The CDR3 DNA reads as TGTGCCACCTCGTCCTCACGAGCAGGCAATGAGCAGTTCTTC.